This T cell receptor beta chain was sequenced during a study of spatial heterogeneity in lung cancer. Study-level results: Tumoral mutation counts were tracked by counts of expanded intratumoral alpha and beta TCRs.

TCRdb called the 5' RACE reads again in MiXCR, with one record for every CDR3 protein. The data show about 100,000 distinct CDR3 sequences, with 3.5% to 5% seen just once and roughly 20% held by the top ten. Time point noted: sample taken at primary tumor resection. This clonotype has just a few counts. No antigen is known for it. Germline lookup yields CDR1 MDHEN and CDR2 SYDVKM. This CDR3 contains 17 residues. V lost 6 bases to trimming and J lost 2 bases; unmatched junction nucleotides: 13. V usage is TRBV28 and J usage is TRBJ2-5; 9 bases are a match to TRBD2. This clonotype was sampled from a male donor with early-stage non-small cell lung cancer. The specimen comprised lung tumor tissue, sampled at surgery. In DNA, the CDR3 is TGTGCCAGCAGCACCGTTCAAGCGGGAGGCCTTCAAGAGACCCAGTACTTC. Its translation is CASSTVQAGGLQETQYF.